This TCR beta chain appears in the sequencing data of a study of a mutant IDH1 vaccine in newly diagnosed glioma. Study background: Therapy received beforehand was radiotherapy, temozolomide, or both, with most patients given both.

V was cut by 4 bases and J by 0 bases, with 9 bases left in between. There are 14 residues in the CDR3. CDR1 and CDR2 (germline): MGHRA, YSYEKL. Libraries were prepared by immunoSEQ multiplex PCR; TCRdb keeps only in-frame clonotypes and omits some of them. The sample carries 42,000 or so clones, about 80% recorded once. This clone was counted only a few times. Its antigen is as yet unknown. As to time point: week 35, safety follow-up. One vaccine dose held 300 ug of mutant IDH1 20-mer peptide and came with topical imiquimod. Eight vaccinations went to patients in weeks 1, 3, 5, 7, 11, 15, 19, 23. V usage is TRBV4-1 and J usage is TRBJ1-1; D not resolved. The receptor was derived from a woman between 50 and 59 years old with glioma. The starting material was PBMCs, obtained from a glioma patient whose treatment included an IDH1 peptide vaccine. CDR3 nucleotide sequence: TGCGCCAGCAGCCTCTCTACCATGAACACTGAAGCTTTCTTT. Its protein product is CASSLSTMNTEAFF.